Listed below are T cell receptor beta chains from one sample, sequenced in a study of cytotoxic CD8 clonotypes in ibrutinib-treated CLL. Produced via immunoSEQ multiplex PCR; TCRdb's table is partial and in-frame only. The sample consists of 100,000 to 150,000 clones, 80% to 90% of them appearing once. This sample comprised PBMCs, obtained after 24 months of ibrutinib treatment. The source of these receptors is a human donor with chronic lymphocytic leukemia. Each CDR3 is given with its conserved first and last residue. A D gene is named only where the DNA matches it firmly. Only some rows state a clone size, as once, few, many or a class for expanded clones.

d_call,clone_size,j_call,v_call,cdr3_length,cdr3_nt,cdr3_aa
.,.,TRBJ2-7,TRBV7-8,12,TGTGCCAGCAGCTTATTCCCCTACGAGCAGTACTTC,CASSLFPYEQYF
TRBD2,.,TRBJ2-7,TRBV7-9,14,TGTGCCAGCAGCTTAGGGACTAGCGGGAGGCTGCAGTACTTC,CASSLGTSGRLQYF
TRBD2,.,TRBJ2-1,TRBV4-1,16,TGCGCCAGCAGCCACGGGGTCGCGGGAGCCGCCAATGAGCAGTTCTTC,CASSHGVAGAANEQFF
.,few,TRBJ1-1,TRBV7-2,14,TGTGCCAGCAGCCGACGAGGGCGGTCCACTGAAGCTTTCTTT,CASSRRGRSTEAFF
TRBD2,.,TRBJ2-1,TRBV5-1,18,TGCGCCAGCAGCCCGGGACTAGCGGGGGGGCCCCCCTACAATGAGCAGTTCTTC,CASSPGLAGGPPYNEQFF
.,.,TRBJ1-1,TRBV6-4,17,TGTGCCAGCAGTGACTCGAGGACAGTGGAGATGAACACTGAAGCTTTCTTT,CASSDSRTVEMNTEAFF
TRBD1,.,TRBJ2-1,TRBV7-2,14,TGTGCCAGCAGCCCAACGACAGGGAACAATGAGCAGTTCTTC,CASSPTTGNNEQFF
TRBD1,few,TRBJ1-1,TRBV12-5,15,TGTGCTAGTGGTTTGGATCGGGACAGGGGCACTGAAGCTTTCTTT,CASGLDRDRGTEAFF
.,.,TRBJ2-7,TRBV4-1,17,TGCGCCAGCAGCCAAGATAGGGAGTCGCAGCGGACCTACGAGCAGTACTTC,CASSQDRESQRTYEQYF
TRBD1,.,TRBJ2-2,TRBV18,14,TGTGCCAGCTCACGGGACAGGAACACCGGGGAGCTGTTTTTT,CASSRDRNTGELFF
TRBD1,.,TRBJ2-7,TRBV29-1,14,TGCAGCGTAGTGGACAGGCTAAAACCCTACGAGCAGTACTTC,CSVVDRLKPYEQYF
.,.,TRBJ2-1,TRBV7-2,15,TGTGCCAGCAGCTTAGGACCGTTCGGGGCCGGTGAGCAGTTCTTC,CASSLGPFGAGEQFF
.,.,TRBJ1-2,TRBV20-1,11,TGCAGTGCAGCCGTAAACTATGGCTACACCTTC,CSAAVNYGYTF
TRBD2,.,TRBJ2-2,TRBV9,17,TGTGCCAGCAGCCCCTTAGGGGAGCGGGGGGCCCCCGGGGAGCTGTTTTTT,CASSPLGERGAPGELFF
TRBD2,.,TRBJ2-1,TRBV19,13,TGTGCCAGTAGGGGACTAGCGGGATTTCAGCAGTTCTTC,CASRGLAGFQQFF
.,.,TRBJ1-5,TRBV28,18,TGTGCCAGCAGTTTACCCGGTTGGGCAGGGTATAGCAATCAGCCCCAGCATTTT,CASSLPGWAGYSNQPQHF
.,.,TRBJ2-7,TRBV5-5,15,TGTGCCAGCAGCTTGGTAGAGCGGGCAGGGGGCGAGCAGTACTTC,CASSLVERAGGEQYF
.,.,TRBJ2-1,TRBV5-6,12,TGTGCCAGCAGCTTGAGGGACAATGAGCAGTTCTTC,CASSLRDNEQFF
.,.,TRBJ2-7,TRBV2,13,TGTGCCAGCAGCAAGGACAGAGACTACGAGCAGTACTTC,CASSKDRDYEQYF
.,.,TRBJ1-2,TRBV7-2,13,TGTGCCAGCAGCTCCGGGACACTCGATGGCTACACCTTC,CASSSGTLDGYTF
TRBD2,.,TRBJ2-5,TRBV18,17,TGTGCCAGCTCACCACCCGGCGGGAGGAACAACCAAGAGACCCAGTACTTC,CASSPPGGRNNQETQYF
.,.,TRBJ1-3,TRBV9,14,TGTGCCAGCAGCGTAGCTCGGAACGGAAACACCATATATTTT,CASSVARNGNTIYF
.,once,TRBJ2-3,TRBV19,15,TGTGCCAGTACTGGCAGGGATCCTAGCACAGATACGCAGTATTTT,CASTGRDPSTDTQYF
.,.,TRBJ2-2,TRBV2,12,TGTGCCAGCTGCGGAAACACCGGGGAGCTGTTTTTT,CASCGNTGELFF
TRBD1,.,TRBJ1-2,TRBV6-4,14,TGTGCCAGATTCCTAAAGACAGGGGGCTATGGCTACACCTTC,CARFLKTGGYGYTF
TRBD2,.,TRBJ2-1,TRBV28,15,TGTGCCAGCAGTTCCCGGCGGGGGGCTGTTAATGAGCAGTTCTTC,CASSSRRGAVNEQFF
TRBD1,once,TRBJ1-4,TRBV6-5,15,TGTGCCAGCACCCCCCGATACAGGGGGCGGGAAAAACTGTTTTTT,CASTPRYRGREKLFF
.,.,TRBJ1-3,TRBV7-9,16,TGTGCCAGCAGCTTAGGGACCGCCAGACCTGGAAACACCATATATTTT,CASSLGTARPGNTIYF
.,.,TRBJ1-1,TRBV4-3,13,TGCGCCAGCAGCCAAGAGGGCGGGCGCGAAGCTTTCTTT,CASSQEGGREAFF
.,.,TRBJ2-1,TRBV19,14,TGTGCCAGTAGTATTAAACCCGAATACAATGAGCAGTTCTTC,CASSIKPEYNEQFF
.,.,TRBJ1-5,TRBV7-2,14,TGTGCCAGCAGCTTAGAGTCGGGGGGTCAGCCCCAGCATTTT,CASSLESGGQPQHF
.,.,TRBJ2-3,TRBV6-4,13,TGTGCCAGCAGTGACTCGGAGACAGATACGCAGTATTTT,CASSDSETDTQYF
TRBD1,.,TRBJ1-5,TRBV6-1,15,TGTGCCAGCAGACCCGGGACAGGGTGGAATCAGCCCCAGCATTTT,CASRPGTGWNQPQHF
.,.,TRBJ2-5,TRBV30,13,TGTGCCTGGTTCGCGGGGCCGGGGGAGACCCAGTACTTC,CAWFAGPGETQYF
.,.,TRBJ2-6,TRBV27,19,TGTGCCAGCAAGACTCTAAAAGGGGGGGGCTCCTCTGGGGCCAACGTCCTGACTTTC,CASKTLKGGGSSGANVLTF
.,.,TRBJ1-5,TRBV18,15,TGTGCCAGCTCACCACAAGAAGGGAACAATCAGCCCCAGCATTTT,CASSPQEGNNQPQHF
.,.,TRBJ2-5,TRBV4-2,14,TGTGCCAGCAGCCAAGTCGACAGGATGGAGACCCAGTACTTC,CASSQVDRMETQYF
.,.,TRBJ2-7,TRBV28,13,TGTGCCAGCAGCCAACCACGGTCTTACGAGCAGTACTTC,CASSQPRSYEQYF
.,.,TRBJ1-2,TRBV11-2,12,TGTGCCAGCAGCTTAGATCCGACGTCGTCTACCTTC,CASSLDPTSSTF
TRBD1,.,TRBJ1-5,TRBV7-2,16,TGTGCCAGCAGCCTAAAATGGACAGGGGGCGCCCAGCCCCAGCATTTT,CASSLKWTGGAQPQHF
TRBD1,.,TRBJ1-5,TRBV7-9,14,TGTGCCAGCGCCAGGGACAGGGGCAATCAGCCCCAGCATTTT,CASARDRGNQPQHF
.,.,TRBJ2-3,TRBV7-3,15,TGTGCCAGCAGCTCCAATGGGCATCACACAGATACGCAGTATTTT,CASSSNGHHTDTQYF
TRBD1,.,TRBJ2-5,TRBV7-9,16,TGTGCCAGCAGCCAACAGGGGGCGCGGAGGCAAGAGACCCAGTACTTC,CASSQQGARRQETQYF
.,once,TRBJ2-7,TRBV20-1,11,TGCAGTGCTAGCTACGGATACGAGCAGTACTTC,CSASYGYEQYF
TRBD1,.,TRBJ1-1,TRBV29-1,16,TGCAGCGCGACAGGGGTAGTTGACGACTTGAACACTGAAGCTTTCTTT,CSATGVVDDLNTEAFF